Each of the 21 T cell receptor beta chains below was sequenced from the same sample in a study of blood T cell repertoires in COVID-19 (dated by TCRdb to the early 2020s). The library relied on the immunoSEQ multiplex PCR assay. Here the immuneACCESS table is served through TCRdb, limited to in-frame sequences with V and J called. Missing clones are a known gap in these copies; in checked studies unresolved V genes cover under half, and the rest lacks a known reason. In this sample the table shows some 170,000 clones, 75% to 80% of which occur a single time. The top ten constitute roughly 8.6% of the sample. The sample taken for sequencing was peripheral blood. The receptors originated from a woman aged 45-65 years with active or convalescent COVID-19.

The chain is built from TRBV19 and TRBJ1-2; TRBD1 matches at 9 bases. The V segment lost 5 bases and the J segment 2 bases; nucleotides outside the gene matches: 6. Germline V gene sequence: CDR1 LNHDA, CDR2 SQIVND (reference sequence). The CDR3 covers 15 residues. As DNA, the CDR3 is TGTGCCAGTAGTCTTCGGACAGGGGTCAACTATGGCTACACCTTC. This codes for CASSLRTGVNYGYTF.

The chain couples TRBV7-2 to TRBJ2-7; TRBD2 matches 10 bases. With 2 bases clipped from V and 3 bases from J, the junction kept 4 bases outside the gene matches. The CDR3 has 15 residues. CDR1 SGHTA and CDR2 FQGNSA come from the germline V gene. CDR3 sequence reads: CASSLSGRALYEQYF. As DNA, the CDR3 is TGTGCCAGCAGCTTAAGCGGGAGGGCCCTCTACGAGCAGTACTTC.

V gene TRBV9 combines with J gene TRBJ2-5; 10 nucleotides match TRBD1. Trimming took 7 bases from V and 4 from J; bases not matched to a gene: 10. CDR3 length: 15 residues. Germline V gene lookup returns CDR1 SGDLS and CDR2 YYNGEE. The CDR3 is CASAAGTGERETQYF. The CDR3 DNA reads as TGTGCCAGCGCCGCCGGGACAGGGGAGCGAGAGACCCAGTACTTC.

This rearrangement joins TRBV30 to TRBJ1-2, with D perhaps TRBD1 (6 bases). V lost 7 bases and J 8 bases, leaving 20 bases between the germline ends. This CDR3 has 13 residues. Germline loops: CDR1 GTSNPN, CDR2 SVGIG (reference sequence). In nucleotides, the CDR3 is TGTGCCTTCTCAAAAAATACAGGGTACGGCTACACCTTC. It translates to CAFSKNTGYGYTF.

The chain uses TRBV5-1 and TRBJ2-1; 15 positions agree with TRBD2. Germline lookup yields CDR1 SGHRS and CDR2 YFSETQ. Germline trimming cut 3 bases from V and 7 bases from J; bases unmatched to any gene: 2. The CDR3 runs to 15 residues. In DNA form, the CDR3 reads TGCGCCAGCAGCTGGACTAGCGGGGGGGCTAATGAGCAGTTCTTC. It translates to CASSWTSGGANEQFF.

V usage is TRBV2 and J usage is TRBJ2-5; 10 bases line up with TRBD1. Losses at the gene ends were 6 bases for V and 4 bases for J; bases not matched to a gene: 8. The CDR3 spans 15 residues. From germline, CDR1 is SNHLY and CDR2 FYNNEI. CDR3 DNA sequence: TGTGCCAGCAGACCCGACAGGGGGCGCGTAGAGACCCAGTACTTC. Its translation is CASRPDRGRVETQYF.

This rearrangement joins TRBV7-2 to TRBJ2-7, with D possibly TRBD2 on 6 matching bases. V was trimmed by 5 bases and J by 7 bases, leaving 21 bases between them. This CDR3 comprises 15 residues. Germline V CDR1 and CDR2: SGHTA, FQGNSA. CDR3 region: CASSLSGLDLGEQYF. The CDR3 region has the DNA TGTGCCAGCAGCCTGAGCGGGCTAGATCTGGGGGAGCAGTACTTC.

V usage is TRBV7-9 and J usage is TRBJ1-2; D unresolved. The germline V gene has CDR1 SEHNR and CDR2 FQNEAQ (reference sequence). Deletions cut 5 bases from V and 4 bases from J, with 17 bases between. This CDR3 is built from 15 residues. CDR3 DNA sequence: TGTGCCAGCAGCCCCACCCCCTTGGGAGCCTATGGCTACACCTTC. Translated: CASSPTPLGAYGYTF.

This chain links TRBV9 with TRBJ2-1, with TRBD2 matching 8 bases. Trimming cost V 0 bases and J 13 bases; bases outside gene matches: 6. Germline assignment: CDR1 SGDLS and CDR2 YYNGEE. The CDR3 consists of 13 residues. CDR3: CASSVEGGRSQFF. The CDR3 bases are TGTGCCAGCAGCGTAGAGGGCGGGAGGAGTCAGTTCTTC.

The rearrangement joins TRBV5-1 to TRBJ1-3; tentatively, D is TRBD1 (5 bases). The germline V gene has CDR1 SGHRS and CDR2 YFSETQ. V was trimmed by 7 bases and J by 1 base, leaving 12 bases between them. This CDR3 is 14 amino acids long. CDR3 in amino acids: CASGQGLSGNTIYF. The CDR3 DNA reads TGCGCCAGCGGGCAGGGATTATCTGGAAACACCATATATTTT.

This clone was detected only once. The J gene is TRBJ2-7, the V gene TRBV27; weak D call: TRBD2 (6 bases). Looked up from germline, CDR1 is MNHEY and CDR2 is SMNVEV (reference sequence). The V end lost 5 bases, the J end lost 3 bases, and 14 bases lay between the germline ends. This CDR3 has 14 residues. DNA for the CDR3: TGTGCCAGCAGTCGCGGGATGTCACTCTACGAGCAGTACTTC. Translating it yields CASSRGMSLYEQYF.

The V call is TRBV6-2 or TRBV6-3, the J call TRBJ2-5; 16 positions match TRBD2. Germline V CDR1 and CDR2: MNHEY, SVGEGT. The CDR3 spans 17 residues. J gave up 5 bases and V 6 bases, and 9 bases lay outside the gene matches. Here the CDR3 reads CASSPGTSGGAKETQYF. The CDR3 DNA sequence: TGTGCCAGCAGCCCTGGGACTAGCGGGGGGGCGAAGGAGACCCAGTACTTC.

This clone appeared a few times. The chain uses TRBV4-3 and TRBJ1-2; D is unresolved. The CDR3 extends over 18 amino acids. Germline-derived CDR1 and CDR2 are LGHNA and YSLEER. Between the trimmed V and J ends, which lost 0 bases and 8 bases, there was a span of 25 bases. CDR3 in DNA: TGCGCCAGCAGCCAAGATTCAAGAGCGGACCGTTATTTATCGGGCTACACCTTC. This translates into CASSQDSRADRYLSGYTF.

This sequence joins TRBV23-1 and TRBJ1-3; D unclear. TRBV23-1 carries the ORF label, with uncertain function. The CDR3 spans 14 residues. The ends were cut back, 3 bases at V and 0 bases at J, with 6 bases in the middle. This chain's CDR3 is CASSQGASGNTIYF. CDR3 nucleotides: TGCGCCAGCAGTCAGGGCGCCTCTGGAAACACCATATATTTT.

The chain couples TRBV19 to TRBJ1-5, with 11 bases identical to TRBD1. V was clipped by 10 bases and J by 0 bases; unmatched bases: 14. Germline CDR1 is LNHDA and CDR2 is SQIVND (reference sequence). The CDR3 consists of 18 residues. CDR3 amino acids: CATTEGTGGYYSNQPQHF. The DNA for the CDR3 is TGTGCCACGACCGAAGGGACAGGGGGATATTATAGCAATCAGCCCCAGCATTTT. The full variable domain, with the rest looked up from reference TRBV19 and TRBJ1-5, is DGGITQSPKYLFRKEGQNVTLSCEQNLNHDAMYWYRQDPGQGLRLIYYSQIVNDFQKGDIAEGYSVSREKKESFPLTVTSAQKNPTAFYLCATTEGTGGYYSNQPQHFGDGTRLSIL.

V usage is TRBV3-1 (or the pseudogene TRBV3-2) and J usage is TRBJ2-1; 9 positions match TRBD2. The germline CDR1 and CDR2 sequences are LGHDT and YNNKEL (reference sequence). V was clipped by 4 bases and J by 5 bases; unmatched bases: 6. This CDR3 contains 15 residues. This chain's CDR3 is CASSPRTSAHNEQFF. The CDR3, as DNA: TGTGCCAGCAGCCCGAGGACTAGCGCCCACAATGAGCAGTTCTTC.

This clone occurred once. V is TRBV3-1 (or the pseudogene TRBV3-2) and J is TRBJ2-1, with a weak D call TRBD1 (5 bases). This CDR3 region has 13 residues. Germline lookup yields CDR1 LGHDT and CDR2 YNNKEL (reference sequence). The ends were cut back, 1 base at V and 15 bases at J, with 16 bases in the middle. The DNA of the CDR3 is TGTGCCAGCAGCCAAGCTTTTGGGGCTAGGGGGTTCTTC. Encoded protein: CASSQAFGARGFF.

The rearrangement uses TRBV29-1 and TRBJ2-2; no definite D call. V was clipped by 4 bases and J by 0 bases, with 3 bases between them. The CDR3 is 12 amino acids. CDR1 and CDR2 from the germline V gene are SQVTM and ANQGSEA. The CDR3 protein is CSVAANTGELFF. The DNA for the CDR3 is TGCAGCGTTGCTGCGAACACCGGGGAGCTGTTTTTT.

This clone has just one count. The chain couples TRBV11-3 to TRBJ2-1; 10 bases fit TRBD2. The germline V gene encodes CDR1 SGHNT and CDR2 YENEEA. The V segment lost 6 bases and the J segment 8 bases; nucleotides outside the gene matches: 4. This CDR3 region has 13 residues. Here the CDR3 DNA reads TGTGCCAGCAGTTCTAGCGGGAGATATGAGCAGTTCTTC. It specifies CASSSSGRYEQFF.

The V gene is TRBV6-5, the J gene TRBJ2-7; 8 nucleotides align to TRBD1. V dropped 5 bases and J dropped 0; count of bases not matched to a gene: 3. The germline V gene has CDR1 MNHEY and CDR2 SVGAGI. The CDR3 runs 14 residues. DNA for the CDR3: TGTGCCAGCAGTCCCGGACAGGGCTCCTACGAGCAGTACTTC. Translating gives CASSPGQGSYEQYF.

The chain joins TRBV10-3 to TRBJ1-6; possible D gene TRBD1, 5 bases. CDR1 is ENHRY, CDR2 SYGVKD, per germline. CDR3 length equals 14 residues. V shed 4 bases and J shed 5 bases, with 9 bases lying between them. Here the CDR3 reads CAISVGQDNSPLHF. CDR3 DNA: TGTGCCATCAGTGTAGGACAAGATAATTCACCCCTCCACTTT.